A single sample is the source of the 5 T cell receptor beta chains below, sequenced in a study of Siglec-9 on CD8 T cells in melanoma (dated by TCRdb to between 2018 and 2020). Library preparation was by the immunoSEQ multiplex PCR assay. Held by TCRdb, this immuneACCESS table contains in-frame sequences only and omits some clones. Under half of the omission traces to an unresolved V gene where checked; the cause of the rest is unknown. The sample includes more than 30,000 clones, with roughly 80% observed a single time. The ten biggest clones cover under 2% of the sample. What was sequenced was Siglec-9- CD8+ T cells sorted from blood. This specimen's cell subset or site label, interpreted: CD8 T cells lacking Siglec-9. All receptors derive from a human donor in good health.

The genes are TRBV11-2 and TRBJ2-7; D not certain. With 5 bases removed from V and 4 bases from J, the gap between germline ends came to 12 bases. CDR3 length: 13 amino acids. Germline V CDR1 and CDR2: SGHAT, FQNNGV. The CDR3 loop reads CASSAHPAYEQYF. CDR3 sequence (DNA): TGTGCCAGCAGCGCGCACCCAGCTTACGAGCAGTACTTC.

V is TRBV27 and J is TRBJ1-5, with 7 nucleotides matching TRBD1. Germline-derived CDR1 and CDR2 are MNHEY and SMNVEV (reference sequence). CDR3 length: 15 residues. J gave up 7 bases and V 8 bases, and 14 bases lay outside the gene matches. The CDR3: CASGRTGEVGQPQHF. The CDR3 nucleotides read TGTGCCAGCGGACGAACAGGGGAAGTGGGGCAGCCCCAGCATTTT.

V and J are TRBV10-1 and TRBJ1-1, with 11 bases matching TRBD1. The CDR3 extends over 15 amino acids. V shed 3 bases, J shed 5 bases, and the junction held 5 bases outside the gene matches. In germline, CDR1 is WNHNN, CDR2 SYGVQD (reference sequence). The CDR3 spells CASSDSGTGGTEAFF. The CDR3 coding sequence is TGCGCCAGCAGTGATTCCGGGACAGGGGGAACTGAAGCTTTCTTT.

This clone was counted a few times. The CDR3 protein is CASSLSRGNEKLFF. CDR3 DNA sequence: TGTGCCAGTAGTCTTTCCCGTGGGAATGAAAAACTGTTTTTT. This rearrangement joins TRBV19 to TRBJ1-4; D gene uncertain. Germline-derived CDR1 and CDR2 are LNHDA and SQIVND (reference sequence). CDR3 size: 14 residues. Trimming took off 5 bases at V and 5 bases at J, with 12 bases between the two ends.

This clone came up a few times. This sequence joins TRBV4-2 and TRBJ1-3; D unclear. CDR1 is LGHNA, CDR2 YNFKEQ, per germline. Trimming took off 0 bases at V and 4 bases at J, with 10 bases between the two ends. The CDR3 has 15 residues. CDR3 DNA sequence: TGTGCCAGCAGCCAAGATTGGCCGCTCGGAAACACCATATATTTT. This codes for CASSQDWPLGNTIYF.